This T cell receptor beta chain was obtained from a study of T cell repertoires in cytomegalovirus infection. This CDR3 has 14 amino acids. Germline V gene data show CDR1 as MNHEY and CDR2 as SMNVEV (reference sequence). The V segment lost 9 bases and the J segment 2 bases; nucleotides outside the gene matches: 9. MiXCR, run by TCRdb on the reads, gives a single entry per CDR3 protein. The table shows hundreds of thousands of distinct CDR3 sequences, with 33% occurring only once. This clonotype has more than one count but fewer than ten. Its antigen is unknown. The TCR was taken from a human donor in good health (CMV status not recorded). Some clones in this sample may be carry-over from other donors' samples. This specimen was cultured PBMCs, taken from culture after CMV antigen stimulation. V is TRBV27 and J is TRBJ2-7; 8 nucleotides agree with TRBD1. CDR3 residues: CASSTGTGPYEQYF. CDR3 DNA sequence: TGTGCCAGTTCGACCGGGACAGGTCCCTACGAGCAGTACTTC.